This entry describes one T cell receptor beta chain. Its target is not known. For every subset, genomic DNA was evenly distributed across several immunoSEQ plates. The data were produced by immunoSEQ multiplex PCR, yet TCRdb's version contains in-frame clones alone and is incomplete. The table lists around 500,000 clones, 75% to 85% of them singletons. The data belong to a study of shared clonotypes between healthy human individuals. Study-wide points: It was expected that sequencing depth would affect clonotype sharing among donors.

Germline CDR1 MNHNS, CDR2 SASEGT. The CDR3 is 15 amino acids. V was clipped by 2 bases and J by 0 bases, with 7 bases between them. The sample consisted of PBMCs. The chain uses TRBV6-1 and TRBJ2-2; D uncertain. This receptor was taken from a woman in her thirties or forties in good health. Some clones in this sample may be carry-over from other donors' samples. Here the CDR3 reads CASSELPANTGELFF. The CDR3 DNA is TGTGCCAGCAGTGAACTCCCGGCGAACACCGGGGAGCTGTTTTTT.